These 28 T cell receptor beta chains were all obtained from the same sample, sequenced in a study of OX40 agonist ivuxolimab in advanced cancers. Some clones are missing from TCRdb's copy, which holds only in-frame ones; the method was immunoSEQ multiplex PCR. The table records roughly 66,000 clones, roughly 87% of them present only once. The material sequenced was CD4+ or CD8+ T cells sorted from blood, taken in a trial of the OX40 agonist ivuxolimab. These receptors came from an adult with an advanced solid tumor such as melanoma, head and neck, liver or kidney cancer.

The rearrangement links TRBV19 to TRBJ2-7; D is perhaps TRBD1 (5 bases). CDR1 is LNHDA and CDR2 is SQIVND in the germline V gene (reference sequence). Trimming cost V 3 bases and J 1 base, with 16 bases left between them. The CDR3 covers 16 residues. CDR3 region: CASSISSTVSSYEQYF. The CDR3 nucleotides are TGTGCCAGTAGTATTTCGTCGACAGTTTCTTCCTACGAGCAGTACTTC.

The count of this clone is one. Other DNA sequences within the sample encode an identical CDR3. J is TRBJ1-1 and V is TRBV15; possibly TRBD1 for D (5 bases). V shed 1 base and J shed 4 bases, with 10 bases lying between them. The CDR3 runs to 14 residues. Germline lookup yields CDR1 LNHNV and CDR2 YYDKDF (reference sequence). CDR3 nucleotides: TGTGCCACCAGCAGAGGAGGGGCCGGCACTGAAGCTTTCTTT. Translating gives CATSRGGAGTEAFF.

This clone was seen more than once but under ten times. The V gene is TRBV11-2, the J gene TRBJ1-3, with D possibly matching TRBD1 (6 bases). Trimming pared 2 bases from V and 0 bases from J, leaving 11 bases between. Germline assignment: CDR1 SGHAT and CDR2 FQNNGV. This CDR3 is 16 amino acids long. CDR3 nucleotides: TGTGCCAGCAGCTTAAGGGGGGGGAACTCTGGAAACACCATATATTTT. This gives the protein CASSLRGGNSGNTIYF.

As DNA, the CDR3 is TGTGCCAGCTCACAGGACACGGGCGGAGCTTTCTTT. This gives the protein CASSQDTGGAFF. This chain uses TRBV18 with TRBJ1-1; D perhaps matches TRBD1 (5 bases). Germline CDR1 and CDR2: KGHSH and LQKENI. This CDR3 spans 12 amino acids. The V end lost 4 bases, the J end lost 10 bases, and 13 bases lay between the germline ends.

V and J are TRBV30 and TRBJ2-1; 13 nucleotides match TRBD2. The CDR3 runs 16 residues. After removal of 3 bases from V and 7 bases from J, the junction contained 9 bases not matched to a gene. In germline, CDR1 is GTSNPN, CDR2 SVGIG (reference sequence). As DNA, the CDR3 is TGTGCCTGGAGAGCACCGGGACTAGCGGGGAAAAATGAGCAGTTCTTC. It is translated as CAWRAPGLAGKNEQFF.

The chain combines TRBV7-9 with TRBJ2-7; 9 nucleotides match TRBD2. CDR3 length: 16 residues. CDR1 is SEHNR and CDR2 is FQNEAQ in the germline V gene (reference sequence). V was pared by 3 bases and J by 5 bases, with 11 bases of the junction left unmatched. DNA for the CDR3: TGTGCCAGCAGCTTCGATCGCTCTAGCGGGACTCACGAGCAGTACTTC. Its translation: CASSFDRSSGTHEQYF.

This clone appeared a single time. The chain employs TRBV6-5 and TRBJ2-2; perhaps TRBD1 as D (6 bases). Germline-derived CDR1 and CDR2 are MNHEY and SVGAGI. The V end lost 0 bases, the J end lost 0 bases, and 8 bases lay between the germline ends. The CDR3 spans 16 residues. The DNA of the CDR3 is TGTGCCAGCAGTTACTCTGCAGGGGCGAACACCGGGGAGCTGTTTTTT. Protein sequence: CASSYSAGANTGELFF.

The rearrangement uses TRBV6-1 and TRBJ2-3; perhaps D is TRBD1 or TRBD2 (5 bases each). V was pared by 7 bases and J by 0 bases, with 11 bases between. CDR3 length: 14 residues. Germline V gives CDR1 MNHNS, CDR2 SASEGT. CDR3 protein: CASKRDGSTDTQYF. The CDR3 DNA reads as TGTGCCAGCAAAAGGGACGGTAGCACAGATACGCAGTATTTT.

This clone was seen a single time. V and J are TRBV5-6 and TRBJ2-5; D remains unclear. Trimming removed 0 bases from V and 7 bases from J, with 10 bases in between. CDR1 SGHDT and CDR2 YYEEEE come from the germline V gene. CDR3 length equals 13 residues. The CDR3 region is CASSLVADGTQYF. In DNA form, the CDR3 reads TGTGCCAGCAGCTTGGTTGCTGATGGGACCCAGTACTTC.

The rearrangement joins TRBV10-1 to TRBJ1-2; 9 nucleotides align to TRBD1. This CDR3 spans 16 amino acids. J lost 1 base, V lost 6 bases, and 9 bases had no gene match. Germline CDR1 and CDR2: WNHNN and SYGVQD (reference sequence). The CDR3 sequence: CASSRDRDLRNYGYTF. The CDR3 DNA reads TGCGCCAGCAGCCGGGACAGGGACCTGCGTAACTATGGCTACACCTTC.

In this sample, this clone turned up once. The chain's CDR3 is CASRTGSHYGYTF. As DNA, the CDR3 is TGTGCCAGCAGGACAGGTTCCCACTATGGCTACACCTTC. The chain uses TRBV6-5 and TRBJ1-2; a possible D gene is TRBD1 (6 bases). The V end was cut by 6 bases, the J end by 3 bases, with 11 bases between. CDR1 and CDR2 from the germline V gene are MNHEY and SVGAGI. The CDR3 has 13 residues.

V is TRBV30 and J is TRBJ2-7; 7 bases align to TRBD1. Germline CDR1 and CDR2: GTSNPN and SVGIG (reference sequence). CDR3 length: 14 amino acids. V shed 2 bases and J 1 base; nucleotides not matched to a gene: 5. The CDR3 sequence is CAWSPGQASYEQYF. Written as DNA, the CDR3 is TGTGCCTGGAGTCCCGGACAGGCTTCCTACGAGCAGTACTTC.

The CDR3 loop reads CASTAGGQGYYEQYF. The DNA of the CDR3 is TGTGCCAGCACCGCAGGGGGACAGGGATACTACGAGCAGTACTTC. The chain joins TRBV7-2 to TRBJ2-7; 9 positions match TRBD1. V lost 7 bases to trimming and J lost 3 bases; unmatched junction nucleotides: 10. Germline V lookup: CDR1 SGHTA, CDR2 FQGNSA. The CDR3 totals 15 residues.

The rearrangement joins TRBV29-1 to TRBJ1-2; 10 nucleotides match TRBD1. CDR1 is SQVTM, CDR2 ANQGSEA, per germline. The trim removed 4 bases at V and 3 bases at J, leaving 2 bases unmatched. CDR3 length: 13 residues. The CDR3 protein is CSVGGQGHYGYTF. The CDR3 DNA follows: TGCAGCGTTGGGGGACAGGGGCACTATGGCTACACCTTC.

The chain carries TRBV5-6 and TRBJ2-3, with a tentative D call TRBD1 (6 bases). V lost 0 bases to trimming and J lost 6 bases, with 14 bases between them. Germline loops: CDR1 SGHDT, CDR2 YYEEEE. CDR3 size: 15 residues. The CDR3 protein is CASSLVGRGWDTQYF. CDR3 nucleotides: TGTGCCAGCAGCTTGGTGGGCAGGGGTTGGGATACGCAGTATTTT. Supplemented by reference TRBV5-6 and TRBJ2-3, the full variable domain reads DAGVTQSPTHLIKTRGQQVTLRCSPKSGHDTVSWYQQALGQGPQFIFQYYEEEERQRGNFPDRFSGHQFPNYSSELNVNALLLGDSALYLCASSLVGRGWDTQYFGPGTRLTVL.

The chain uses TRBV7-8 and TRBJ2-6; TRBD2 is a possible D gene (5 bases). V was shortened by 3 bases and J by 2 bases, with 5 bases between the two germline ends. CDR1 and CDR2 (germline): SGHVS, FQNEAQ. The CDR3 length is 14 residues. CDR3 sequence reads: CASSFGAGANVLTF. Here the CDR3 DNA reads TGTGCCAGCAGCTTCGGGGCTGGGGCCAACGTCCTGACTTTC.

This clone was seen a single time. The same CDR3 can be traced to other DNA sequences in this sample. The chain couples TRBV6-6 to TRBJ1-2; D is undetermined. CDR3 length: 13 residues. The germline V and J ends were trimmed by 5 bases and 3 bases, with 10 bases remaining between them. Germline V gene lookup returns CDR1 MNHNY and CDR2 SVGAGI (reference sequence). The CDR3: CASSPTGDYGYTF. CDR3 DNA sequence: TGTGCCAGCAGTCCGACTGGTGACTATGGCTACACCTTC.

The rearrangement joins TRBV13 to TRBJ2-7; TRBD1 matches 8 bases. The germline V gene encodes CDR1 PRHDT and CDR2 FYEKMQ (reference sequence). V trimming: 4 bases; J trimming: 3 bases; junction bases outside the gene matches: 5. This CDR3 spans 14 amino acids. The DNA for the CDR3 is TGTGCCAGCAGCTCCCAGGGGGCGGGCTACGAGCAGTACTTC. It encodes CASSSQGAGYEQYF.

The chain joins TRBV5-1 to TRBJ1-1, with a tentative D call TRBD1 (6 bases). The germline V gene has CDR1 SGHRS and CDR2 YFSETQ. CDR3 size: 13 residues. Trimming removed 1 base from V and 5 bases from J, with 9 bases in between. The CDR3 nucleotides read TGCGCCAGCAGCTTGCAGGGGAATACTGAAGCTTTCTTT. Its translation is CASSLQGNTEAFF. Using reference TRBV5-1 and TRBJ1-1 for the parts outside the CDR3, the full variable domain is KAGVTQTPRYLIKTRGQQVTLSCSPISGHRSVSWYQQTPGQGLQFLFEYFSETQRNKGNFPGRFSGRQFSNSRSEMNVSTLELGDSALYLCASSLQGNTEAFFGQGTRLTVV.

The chain carries TRBV27 and TRBJ2-1, with D perhaps TRBD1 (6 bases). The germline gives CDR1 MNHEY, CDR2 SMNVEV (reference sequence). CDR3 length: 12 residues. V lost 4 bases to trimming and J lost 10 bases, with 11 bases between them. The CDR3 here is CASSSTGMEQFF. The CDR3 bases are TGTGCCAGCAGTTCGACAGGAATGGAGCAGTTCTTC.

V usage is TRBV28 and J usage is TRBJ2-7; 11 nucleotides match TRBD2. This CDR3 comprises 15 residues. Per the germline V gene, CDR1 is MDHEN and CDR2 is SYDVKM. The trim removed 2 bases at V and 2 bases at J, leaving 2 bases unmatched. The CDR3 here is CASSLTTSGTYEQYF. As DNA, the CDR3 is TGTGCCAGCAGTTTAACGACTAGCGGGACCTACGAGCAGTACTTC.

This sequence joins TRBV19 and TRBJ2-7; D call uncertain. The V end lost 3 bases, the J end lost 3 bases, and 12 bases lay between the germline ends. This CDR3 contains 14 residues. The germline gives CDR1 LNHDA, CDR2 SQIVND (reference sequence). For the CDR3, the DNA is TGTGCCAGTAGTATTTCCGCGTCGGGCTACGAGCAGTACTTC. Protein: CASSISASGYEQYF.

This chain joins TRBV10-1 and TRBJ2-1; 7 nucleotides line up with TRBD1. Germline V gene data show CDR1 as WNHNN and CDR2 as SYGVQD (reference sequence). The CDR3 sequence is 15 residues long. J gave up 2 bases and V 8 bases, and 9 bases lay outside the gene matches. CDR3 DNA sequence: TGCGCCAGCCCCCCCGAGGGGGCGACCTACAATGAGCAGTTCTTC. Its translation is CASPPEGATYNEQFF.

V and J are TRBV6-6 and TRBJ1-5; D is undetermined. Germline-derived CDR1 and CDR2 are MNHNY and SVGAGI (reference sequence). The CDR3 is 13 residues long. Trimming removed 6 bases at V and 4 bases at J, with 10 bases between. The CDR3 sequence: CASRQRPNQPQHF. The CDR3 DNA reads as TGTGCCAGCAGACAAAGACCGAATCAGCCCCAGCATTTT.

This chain connects TRBV11-2 to TRBJ2-5; 7 bases agree with TRBD1. This CDR3 region has 15 residues. Losses at the gene ends were 1 base for V and 5 bases for J; bases not matched to a gene: 7. CDR1 SGHAT and CDR2 FQNNGV come from the germline V gene. For the CDR3, the DNA is TGTGCCAGCAGCTTAGGCCCAGGGGGTATGGAGACCCAGTACTTC. Translating it yields CASSLGPGGMETQYF.

This chain links TRBV19 with TRBJ1-5, with D possibly being TRBD1 (5 bases). V was pared by 6 bases and J by 0 bases, with 15 bases between. The CDR3 totals 16 residues. Germline V gene sequence: CDR1 LNHDA, CDR2 SQIVND (reference sequence). The CDR3 region is CASSPQGPNSNQPQHF. The CDR3 coding sequence is TGTGCCAGTAGCCCCCAGGGCCCGAATAGCAATCAGCCCCAGCATTTT.

V is TRBV5-1 and J is TRBJ2-1; D is uncertain. CDR3 length: 14 residues. Germline loops: CDR1 SGHRS, CDR2 YFSETQ. Trimming removed 7 bases at V and 7 bases at J, with 18 bases between. The CDR3 loop is CASGLDFPRNEQFF. The CDR3 DNA sequence: TGCGCCAGCGGTTTAGATTTTCCCCGTAATGAGCAGTTCTTC.

The chain uses TRBV6-6 and TRBJ2-3; 11 bases map to TRBD1. The V and J ends lost 6 bases and 5 bases, in that order; junction bases with no gene match: 7. In germline, CDR1 is MNHNY, CDR2 SVGAGI (reference sequence). The CDR3 consists of 15 residues. CDR3 sequence reads: CASSPWTGGIDTQYF. Here the CDR3 DNA reads TGTGCCAGCAGCCCCTGGACAGGGGGCATAGATACGCAGTATTTT.